Only a few counts were recorded for the clone carrying this T cell receptor beta chain. The source of the sample is a study of patients and donors after allogeneic stem cell transplantation. V was pared by 5 bases and J by 0 bases, with 11 bases between. Germline CDR1 is DFQATT and CDR2 is SNEGSKA (reference sequence). The CDR3 contains 14 residues. MiXCR, applied by TCRdb to the RT-PCR reads, yields one record per CDR3 protein. This table holds 800,000 to 1,000,000 distinct CDR3 sequences, about a sixth found once. The chain is built from TRBV20-1 and TRBJ1-5; D is ambiguous. This receptor was taken from a human donor who was either an allogeneic HSCT recipient or a stem cell or donor lymphocyte infusion donor (not recorded which). It is not recorded whose cells these are; they may come from a transplant donor. The sample taken for sequencing was blood, either unsorted or a sorted T cell fraction (not recorded which). The CDR3 nucleotides are TGCAGTGCTCAAAAGGATGGTAGCAATCAGCCCCAGCATTTT. Amino acid sequence: CSAQKDGSNQPQHF.